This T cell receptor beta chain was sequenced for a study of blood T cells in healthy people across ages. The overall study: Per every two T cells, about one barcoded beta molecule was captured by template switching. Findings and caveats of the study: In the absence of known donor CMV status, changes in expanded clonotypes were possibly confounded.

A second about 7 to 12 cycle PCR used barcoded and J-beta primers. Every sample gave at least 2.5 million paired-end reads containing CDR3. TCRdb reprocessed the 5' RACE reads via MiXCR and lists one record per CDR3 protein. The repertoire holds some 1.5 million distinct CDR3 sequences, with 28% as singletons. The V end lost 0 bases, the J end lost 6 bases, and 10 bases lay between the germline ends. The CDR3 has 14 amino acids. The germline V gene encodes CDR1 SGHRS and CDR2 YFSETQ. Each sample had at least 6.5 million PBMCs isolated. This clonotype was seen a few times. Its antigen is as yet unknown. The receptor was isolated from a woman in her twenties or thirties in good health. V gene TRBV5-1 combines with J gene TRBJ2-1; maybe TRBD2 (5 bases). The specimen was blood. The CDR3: CASSLVARGNEQFF. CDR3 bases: TGCGCCAGCAGCTTGGTGGCTCGGGGCAATGAGCAGTTCTTC.